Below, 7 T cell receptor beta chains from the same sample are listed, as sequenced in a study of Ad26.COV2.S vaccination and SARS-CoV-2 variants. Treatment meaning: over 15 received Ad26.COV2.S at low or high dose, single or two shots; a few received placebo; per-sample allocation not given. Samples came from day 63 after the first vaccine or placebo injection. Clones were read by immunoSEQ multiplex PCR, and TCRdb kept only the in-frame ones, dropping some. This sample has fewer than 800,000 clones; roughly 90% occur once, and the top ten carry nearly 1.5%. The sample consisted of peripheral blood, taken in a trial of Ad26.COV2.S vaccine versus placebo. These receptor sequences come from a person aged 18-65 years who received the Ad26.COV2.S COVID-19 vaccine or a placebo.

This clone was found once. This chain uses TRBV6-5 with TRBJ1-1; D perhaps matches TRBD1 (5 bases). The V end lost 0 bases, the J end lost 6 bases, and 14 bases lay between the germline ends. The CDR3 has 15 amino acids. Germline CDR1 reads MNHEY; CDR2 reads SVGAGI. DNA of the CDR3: TGTGCCAGCAGTTACTCGATAACCAGGGACGCTGAAGCTTTCTTT. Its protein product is CASSYSITRDAEAFF.

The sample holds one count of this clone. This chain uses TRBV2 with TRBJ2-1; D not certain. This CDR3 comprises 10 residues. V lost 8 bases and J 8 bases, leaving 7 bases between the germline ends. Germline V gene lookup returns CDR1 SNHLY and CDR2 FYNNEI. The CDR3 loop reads CASQIDEQFF. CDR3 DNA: TGTGCCAGCCAGATCGATGAGCAGTTCTTC.

CDR3 sequence (DNA): TGTGCCACCGGACAGGTCAACACCGGGGAGCTGTTTTTT. This gives the protein CATGQVNTGELFF. The chain recombines TRBV24-1 with TRBJ2-2; 7 bases are a match to TRBD1. Germline CDR1 is KGHDR and CDR2 is SFDVKD. The ends lost 9 bases at V and 2 bases at J; junction bases unmatched: 2. The length of the CDR3 is 13 residues.

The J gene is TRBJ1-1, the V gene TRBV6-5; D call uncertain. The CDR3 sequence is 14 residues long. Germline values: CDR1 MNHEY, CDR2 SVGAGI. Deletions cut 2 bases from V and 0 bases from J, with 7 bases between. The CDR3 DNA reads TGTGCCAGCAGTTACGGCCAGGTGAACACTGAAGCTTTCTTT. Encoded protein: CASSYGQVNTEAFF.

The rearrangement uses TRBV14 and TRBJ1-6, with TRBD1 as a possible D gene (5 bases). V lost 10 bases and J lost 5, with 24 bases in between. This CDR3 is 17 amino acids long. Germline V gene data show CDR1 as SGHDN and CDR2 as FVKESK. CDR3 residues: CATPIPGRSGDNSPLHF. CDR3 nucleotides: TGTGCCACACCTATACCGGGGCGCTCTGGCGATAATTCACCCCTCCACTTT.

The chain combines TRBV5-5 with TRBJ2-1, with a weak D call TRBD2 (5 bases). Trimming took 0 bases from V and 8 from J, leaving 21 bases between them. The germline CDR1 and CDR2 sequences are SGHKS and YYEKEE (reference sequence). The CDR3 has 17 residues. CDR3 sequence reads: CASSLGAGALLVDEQFF. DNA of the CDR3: TGTGCCAGCAGCTTGGGGGCGGGTGCGCTCCTAGTGGATGAGCAGTTCTTC.

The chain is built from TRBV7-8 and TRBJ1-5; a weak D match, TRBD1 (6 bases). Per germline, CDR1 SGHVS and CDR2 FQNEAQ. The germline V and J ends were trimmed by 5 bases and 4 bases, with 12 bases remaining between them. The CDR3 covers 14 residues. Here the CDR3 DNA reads TGTGCCAGCAGCGGGGGCGGGGGAAATCAGCCCCAGCATTTT. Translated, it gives CASSGGGGNQPQHF.